Detailed here is one TCR beta chain. Its antigen is still unknown. The data originate from a study of blood T cells in healthy people across ages. Study-level points and caveats: Roughly linear declines in TCR beta diversity per million T cells occurred with age.

PCR was performed a second time for roughly 7 to 11 cycles using a sample-barcoded 5' primer and a J-beta primer mix. One entry per CDR3 protein, called by TCRdb with MiXCR from the 5' RACE reads. This sample has roughly 1.5 million distinct CDR3 sequences; approximately 43% occur once, and the top ten carry about 4%. Germline V gives CDR1 ENHRY, CDR2 SYGVKD. J gave up 13 bases and V 10 bases, and 19 bases lay outside the gene matches. The CDR3 runs 14 residues. The chain combines TRBV10-3 with TRBJ2-5; 9 bases fit TRBD1. The sample comprised blood. This receptor was obtained from a young woman in good health. CDR3 loop: CATTGGEHSWERYF. CDR3 DNA: TGTGCCACTACAGGGGGCGAACACTCTTGGGAGCGGTACTTC.